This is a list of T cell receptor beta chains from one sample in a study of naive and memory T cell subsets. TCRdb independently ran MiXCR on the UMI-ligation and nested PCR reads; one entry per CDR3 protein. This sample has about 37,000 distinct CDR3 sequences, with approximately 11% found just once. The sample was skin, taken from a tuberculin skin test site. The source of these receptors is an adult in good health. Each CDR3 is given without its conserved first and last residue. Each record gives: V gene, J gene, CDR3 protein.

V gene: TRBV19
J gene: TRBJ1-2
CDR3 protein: ASSPGQNYGYT

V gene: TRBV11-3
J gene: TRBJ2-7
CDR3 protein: ASSLSQGWNEQY

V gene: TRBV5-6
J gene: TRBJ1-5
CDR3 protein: ASSLGGPYSNQPQH

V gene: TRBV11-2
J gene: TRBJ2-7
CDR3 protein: ASSPPWGGYEQY

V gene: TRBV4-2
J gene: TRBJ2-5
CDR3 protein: ASSQGGRGRQETQY

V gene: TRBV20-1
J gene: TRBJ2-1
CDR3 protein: SASVGGPEQF

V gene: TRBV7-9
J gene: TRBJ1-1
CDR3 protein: ASSFSREATEAF

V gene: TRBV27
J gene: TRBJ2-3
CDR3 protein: ASSLNGRAGRRRIADTQY

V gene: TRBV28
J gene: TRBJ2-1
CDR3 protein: ASTGLSSYNEQF

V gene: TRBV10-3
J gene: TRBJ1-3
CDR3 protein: AISEFSPNGNTIY

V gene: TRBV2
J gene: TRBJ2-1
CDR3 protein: ASSEEGLAGVNPYNEQF

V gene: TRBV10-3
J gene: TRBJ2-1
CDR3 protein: AISESAGGITNEQF

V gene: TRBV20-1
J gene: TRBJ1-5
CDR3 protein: SARPRDGNQPQH

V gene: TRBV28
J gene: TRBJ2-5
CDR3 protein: ASSRLSRETQY

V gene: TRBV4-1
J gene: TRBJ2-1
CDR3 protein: ASSPHITRYNEQF

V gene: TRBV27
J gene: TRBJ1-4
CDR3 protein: ASSFGTGQANEKLF

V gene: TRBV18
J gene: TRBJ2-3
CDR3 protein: ASSLTNGDTQY

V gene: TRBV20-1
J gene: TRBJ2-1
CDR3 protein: SAVTIAGGPQF

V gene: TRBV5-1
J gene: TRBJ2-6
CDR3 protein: ASRLGTVDSGANVLT

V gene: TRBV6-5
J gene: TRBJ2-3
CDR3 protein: ASSYPSGGTDTQY

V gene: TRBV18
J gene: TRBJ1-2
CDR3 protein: ASSPLLGPLDYGYT

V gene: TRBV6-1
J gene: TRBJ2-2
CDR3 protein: ASLVRGLGELF